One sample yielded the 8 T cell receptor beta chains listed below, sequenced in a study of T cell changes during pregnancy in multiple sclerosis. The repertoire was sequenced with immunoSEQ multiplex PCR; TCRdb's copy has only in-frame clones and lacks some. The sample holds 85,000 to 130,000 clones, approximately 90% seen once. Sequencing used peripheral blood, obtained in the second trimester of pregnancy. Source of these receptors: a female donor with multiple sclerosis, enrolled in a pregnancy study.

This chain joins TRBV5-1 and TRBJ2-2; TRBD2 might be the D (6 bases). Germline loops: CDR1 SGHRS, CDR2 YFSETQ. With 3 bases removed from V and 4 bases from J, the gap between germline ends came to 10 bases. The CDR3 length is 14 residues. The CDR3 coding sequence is TGCGCCAGCAGCTCACTAGCCGGCACCGGGGAGCTGTTTTTT. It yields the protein CASSSLAGTGELFF. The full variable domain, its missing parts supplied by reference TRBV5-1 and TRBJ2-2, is KAGVTQTPRYLIKTRGQQVTLSCSPISGHRSVSWYQQTPGQGLQFLFEYFSETQRNKGNFPGRFSGRQFSNSRSEMNVSTLELGDSALYLCASSSLAGTGELFFGEGSRLTVL.

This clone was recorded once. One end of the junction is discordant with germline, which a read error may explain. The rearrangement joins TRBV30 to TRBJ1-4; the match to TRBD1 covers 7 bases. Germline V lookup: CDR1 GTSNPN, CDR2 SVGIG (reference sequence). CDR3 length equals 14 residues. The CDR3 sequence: CARSGDRANEKLFF. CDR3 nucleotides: TGTGCCCGGAGTGGAGACAGGGCCAATGAAAAACTGTTTTTT.

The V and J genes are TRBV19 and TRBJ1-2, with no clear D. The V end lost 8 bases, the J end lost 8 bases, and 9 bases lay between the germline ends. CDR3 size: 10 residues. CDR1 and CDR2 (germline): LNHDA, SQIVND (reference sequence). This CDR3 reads CASEPRGYTF. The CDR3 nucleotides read TGTGCCAGTGAGCCTAGGGGCTACACCTTC. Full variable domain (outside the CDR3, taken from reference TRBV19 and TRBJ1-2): DGGITQSPKYLFRKEGQNVTLSCEQNLNHDAMYWYRQDPGQGLRLIYYSQIVNDFQKGDIAEGYSVSREKKESFPLTVTSAQKNPTAFYLCASEPRGYTFGSGTRLTVV.

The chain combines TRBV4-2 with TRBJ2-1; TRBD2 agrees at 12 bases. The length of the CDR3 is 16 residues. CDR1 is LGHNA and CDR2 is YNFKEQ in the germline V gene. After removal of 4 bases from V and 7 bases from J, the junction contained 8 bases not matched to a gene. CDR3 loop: CASSRETSGSSNEQFF. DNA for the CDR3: TGTGCCAGCAGCCGAGAGACTAGCGGGAGTTCAAATGAGCAGTTCTTC.

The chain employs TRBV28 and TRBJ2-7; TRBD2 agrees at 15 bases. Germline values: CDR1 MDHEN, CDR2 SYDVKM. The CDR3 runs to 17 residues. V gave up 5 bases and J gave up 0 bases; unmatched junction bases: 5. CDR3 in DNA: TGTGCCAGCAGTCCAGGACTAGCGGGAGGGAGCTCCTACGAGCAGTACTTC. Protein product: CASSPGLAGGSSYEQYF.

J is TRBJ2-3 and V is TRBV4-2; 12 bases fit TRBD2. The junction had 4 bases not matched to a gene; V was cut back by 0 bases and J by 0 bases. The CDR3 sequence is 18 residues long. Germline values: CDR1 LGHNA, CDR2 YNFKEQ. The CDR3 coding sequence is TGTGCCAGCAGCCAAGATTCCGGGACTAGCGGGAGCACAGATACGCAGTATTTT. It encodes CASSQDSGTSGSTDTQYF.

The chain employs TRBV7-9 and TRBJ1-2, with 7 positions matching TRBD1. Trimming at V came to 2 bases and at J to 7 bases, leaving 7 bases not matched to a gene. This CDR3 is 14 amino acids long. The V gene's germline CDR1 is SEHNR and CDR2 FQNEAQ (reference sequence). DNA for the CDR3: TGTGCCAGCAGCTTAATTCAGGGGGGATCTGGCTACACCTTC. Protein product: CASSLIQGGSGYTF.

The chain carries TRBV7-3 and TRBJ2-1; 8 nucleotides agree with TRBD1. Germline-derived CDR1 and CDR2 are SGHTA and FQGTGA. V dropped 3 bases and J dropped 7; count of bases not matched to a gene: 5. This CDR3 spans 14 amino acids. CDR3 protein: CASSFDRGSNEQFF. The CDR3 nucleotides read TGTGCCAGCAGCTTCGACAGGGGTTCGAATGAGCAGTTCTTC. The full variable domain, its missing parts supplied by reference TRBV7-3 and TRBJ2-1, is GAGVSQTPSNKVTEKGKYVELRCDPISGHTALYWYRQSLGQGPEFLIYFQGTGAADDSGLPNDRFFAVRPEGSVSTLKIQRTERGDSAVYLCASSFDRGSNEQFFGPGTRLTVL.